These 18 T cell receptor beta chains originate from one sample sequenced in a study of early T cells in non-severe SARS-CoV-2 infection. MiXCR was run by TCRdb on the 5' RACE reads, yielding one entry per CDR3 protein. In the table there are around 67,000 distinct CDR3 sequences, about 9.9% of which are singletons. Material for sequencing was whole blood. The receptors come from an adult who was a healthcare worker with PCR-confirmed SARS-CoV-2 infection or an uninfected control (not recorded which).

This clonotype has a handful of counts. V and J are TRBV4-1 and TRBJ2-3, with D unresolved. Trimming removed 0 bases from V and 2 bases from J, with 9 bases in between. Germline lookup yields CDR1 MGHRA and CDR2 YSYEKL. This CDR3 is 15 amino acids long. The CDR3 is CASSQDRLSTDTQYF. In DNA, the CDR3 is TGCGCCAGCAGCCAAGATAGGCTTTCCACAGATACGCAGTATTTT.

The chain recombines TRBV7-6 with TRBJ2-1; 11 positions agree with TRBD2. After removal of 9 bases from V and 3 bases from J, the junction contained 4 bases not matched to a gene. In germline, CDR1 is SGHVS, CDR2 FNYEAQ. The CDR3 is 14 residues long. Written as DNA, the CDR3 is TGTGCCAGTGGGACTAGCGGCGACTACAATGAGCAGTTCTTC. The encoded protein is CASGTSGDYNEQFF.

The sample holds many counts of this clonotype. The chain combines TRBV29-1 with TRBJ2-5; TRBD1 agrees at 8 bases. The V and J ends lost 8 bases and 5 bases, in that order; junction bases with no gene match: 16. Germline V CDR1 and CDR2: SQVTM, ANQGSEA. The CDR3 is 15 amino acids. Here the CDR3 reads CSYRGQGAFKETQYF. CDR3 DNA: TGCAGCTACAGGGGTCAGGGGGCCTTCAAGGAGACCCAGTACTTC.

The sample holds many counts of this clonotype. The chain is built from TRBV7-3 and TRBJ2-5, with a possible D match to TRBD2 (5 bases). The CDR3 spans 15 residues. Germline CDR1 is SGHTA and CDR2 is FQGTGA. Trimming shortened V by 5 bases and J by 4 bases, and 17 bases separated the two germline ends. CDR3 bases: TGTGCCAGCAGCCCCACGCCGGGGAGAAGAGAGACCCAGTACTTC. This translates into CASSPTPGRRETQYF. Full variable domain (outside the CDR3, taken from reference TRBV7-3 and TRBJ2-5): GAGVSQTPSNKVTEKGKYVELRCDPISGHTALYWYRQSLGQGPEFLIYFQGTGAADDSGLPNDRFFAVRPEGSVSTLKIQRTERGDSAVYLCASSPTPGRRETQYFGPGTRLLVL.

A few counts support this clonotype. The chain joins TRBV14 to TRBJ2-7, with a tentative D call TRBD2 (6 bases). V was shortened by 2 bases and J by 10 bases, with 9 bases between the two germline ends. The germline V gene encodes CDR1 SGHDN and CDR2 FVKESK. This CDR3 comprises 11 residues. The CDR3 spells CASSQMGLQYF. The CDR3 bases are TGTGCCAGCAGCCAAATGGGACTCCAGTACTTC.

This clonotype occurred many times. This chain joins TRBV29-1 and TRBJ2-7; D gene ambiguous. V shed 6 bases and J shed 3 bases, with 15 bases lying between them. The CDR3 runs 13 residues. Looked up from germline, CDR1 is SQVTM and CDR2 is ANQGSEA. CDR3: CSVLRPGLYEQYF. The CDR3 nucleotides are TGCAGCGTCCTTCGCCCGGGCCTCTACGAGCAGTACTTC.

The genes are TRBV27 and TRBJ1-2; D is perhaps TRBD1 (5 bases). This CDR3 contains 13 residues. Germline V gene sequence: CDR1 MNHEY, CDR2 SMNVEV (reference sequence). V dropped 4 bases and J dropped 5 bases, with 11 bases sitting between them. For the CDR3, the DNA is TGTGCCAGCAGTTACGGGGGAGGGTATGGCTACACCTTC. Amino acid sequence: CASSYGGGYGYTF.

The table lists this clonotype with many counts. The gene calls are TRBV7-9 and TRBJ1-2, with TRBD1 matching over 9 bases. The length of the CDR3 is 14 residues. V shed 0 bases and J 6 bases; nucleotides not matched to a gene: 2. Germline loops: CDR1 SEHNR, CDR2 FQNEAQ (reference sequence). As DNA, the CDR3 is TGTGCCAGCAGCTTAGCGGACAGGGGACATGGCTACACCTTC. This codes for CASSLADRGHGYTF.

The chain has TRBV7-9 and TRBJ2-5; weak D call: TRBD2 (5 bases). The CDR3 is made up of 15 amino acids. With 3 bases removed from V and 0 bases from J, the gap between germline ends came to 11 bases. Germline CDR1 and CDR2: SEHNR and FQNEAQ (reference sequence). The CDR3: CASSFPTGYQETQYF. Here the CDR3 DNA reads TGTGCCAGCAGCTTCCCGACGGGGTACCAAGAGACCCAGTACTTC. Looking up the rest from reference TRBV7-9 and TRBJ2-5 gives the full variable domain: DTGVSQNPRHKITKRGQNVTFRCDPISEHNRLYWYRQTLGQGPEFLTYFQNEAQLEKSRLLSDRFSAERPKGSFSTLEIQRTEQGDSAMYLCASSFPTGYQETQYFGPGTRLLVL.

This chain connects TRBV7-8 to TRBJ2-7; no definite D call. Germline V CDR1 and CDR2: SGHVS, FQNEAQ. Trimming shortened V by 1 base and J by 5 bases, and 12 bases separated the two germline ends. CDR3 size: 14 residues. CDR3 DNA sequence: TGTGCCAGCAGCTTAGGTTTATCTCCGCACGAGCAGTACTTC. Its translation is CASSLGLSPHEQYF.

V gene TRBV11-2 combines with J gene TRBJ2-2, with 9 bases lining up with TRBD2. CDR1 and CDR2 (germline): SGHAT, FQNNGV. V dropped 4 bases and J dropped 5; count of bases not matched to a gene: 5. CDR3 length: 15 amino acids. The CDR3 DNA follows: TGTGCCAGCAGCTATAGCGGGAGTGGAACCGGGGAGCTGTTTTTT. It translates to CASSYSGSGTGELFF.

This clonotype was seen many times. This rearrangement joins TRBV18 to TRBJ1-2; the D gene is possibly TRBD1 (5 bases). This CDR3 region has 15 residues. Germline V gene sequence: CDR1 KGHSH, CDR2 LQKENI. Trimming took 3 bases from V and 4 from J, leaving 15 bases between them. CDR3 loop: CASSPGPGPLYGYTF. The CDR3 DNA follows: TGTGCCAGCTCACCCGGACCAGGGCCCCTCTATGGCTACACCTTC.

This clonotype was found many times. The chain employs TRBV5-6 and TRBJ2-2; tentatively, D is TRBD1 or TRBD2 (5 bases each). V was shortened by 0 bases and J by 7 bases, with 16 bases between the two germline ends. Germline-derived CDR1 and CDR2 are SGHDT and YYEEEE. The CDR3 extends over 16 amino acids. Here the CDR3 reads CASSLEGERGHGELFF. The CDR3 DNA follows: TGTGCCAGCAGCTTGGAAGGGGAACGAGGGCACGGGGAGCTGTTTTTT.

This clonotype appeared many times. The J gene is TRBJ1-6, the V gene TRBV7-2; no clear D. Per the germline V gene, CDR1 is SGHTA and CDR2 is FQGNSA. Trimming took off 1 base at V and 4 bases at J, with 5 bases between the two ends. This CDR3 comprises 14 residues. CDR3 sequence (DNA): TGTGCCAGCAGCTTAGGGGTTTATAATTCACCCCTCCACTTT. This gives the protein CASSLGVYNSPLHF.

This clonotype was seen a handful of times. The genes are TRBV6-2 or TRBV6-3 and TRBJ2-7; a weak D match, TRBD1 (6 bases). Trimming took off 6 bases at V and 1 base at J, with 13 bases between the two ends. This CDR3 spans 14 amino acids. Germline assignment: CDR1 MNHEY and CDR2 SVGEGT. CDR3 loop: CASSRDIVSYEQYF. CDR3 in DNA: TGTGCCAGCAGCCGGGACATCGTTTCCTACGAGCAGTACTTC.

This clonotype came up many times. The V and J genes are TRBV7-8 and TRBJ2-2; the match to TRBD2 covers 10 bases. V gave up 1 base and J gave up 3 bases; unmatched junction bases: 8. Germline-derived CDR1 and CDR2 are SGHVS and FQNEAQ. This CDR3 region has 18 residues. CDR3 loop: CASSLGGTSGIYTGELFF. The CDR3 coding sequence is TGTGCCAGCAGCTTAGGAGGAACTAGCGGGATCTACACCGGGGAGCTGTTTTTT.

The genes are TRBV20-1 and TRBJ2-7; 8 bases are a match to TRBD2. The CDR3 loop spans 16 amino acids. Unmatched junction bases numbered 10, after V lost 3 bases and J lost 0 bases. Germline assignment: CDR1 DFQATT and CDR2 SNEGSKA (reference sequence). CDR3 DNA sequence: TGCAGTGCTAGTCCGCGGGTTAGCGGGGCCTCCTACGAGCAGTACTTC. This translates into CSASPRVSGASYEQYF.

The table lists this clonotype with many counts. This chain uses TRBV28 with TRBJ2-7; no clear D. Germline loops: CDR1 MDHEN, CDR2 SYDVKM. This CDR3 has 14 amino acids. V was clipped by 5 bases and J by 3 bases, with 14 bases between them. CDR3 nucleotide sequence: TGTGCCAGCAGTGACCTCACGAACATCTACGAGCAGTACTTC. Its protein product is CASSDLTNIYEQYF.